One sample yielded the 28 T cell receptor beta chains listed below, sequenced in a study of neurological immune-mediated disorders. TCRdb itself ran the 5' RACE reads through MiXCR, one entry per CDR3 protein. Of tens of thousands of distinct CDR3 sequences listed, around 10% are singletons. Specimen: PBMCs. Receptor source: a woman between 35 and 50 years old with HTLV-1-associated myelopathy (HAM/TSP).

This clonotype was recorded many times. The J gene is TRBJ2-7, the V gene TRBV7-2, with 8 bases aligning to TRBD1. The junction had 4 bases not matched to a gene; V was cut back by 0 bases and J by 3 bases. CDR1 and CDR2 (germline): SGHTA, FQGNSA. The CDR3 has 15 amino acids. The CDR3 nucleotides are TGTGCCAGCAGCTTAGCGCCTACAGGGGGCTACGAGCAGTACTTC. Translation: CASSLAPTGGYEQYF.

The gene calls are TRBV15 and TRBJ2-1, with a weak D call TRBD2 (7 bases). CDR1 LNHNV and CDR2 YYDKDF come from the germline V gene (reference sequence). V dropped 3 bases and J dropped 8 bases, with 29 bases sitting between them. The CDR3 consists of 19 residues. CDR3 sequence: CATSSLRGDKGLPLDEQFF. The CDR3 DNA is TGTGCCACCAGCAGCTTAAGGGGGGACAAGGGACTACCCTTAGATGAGCAGTTCTTC.

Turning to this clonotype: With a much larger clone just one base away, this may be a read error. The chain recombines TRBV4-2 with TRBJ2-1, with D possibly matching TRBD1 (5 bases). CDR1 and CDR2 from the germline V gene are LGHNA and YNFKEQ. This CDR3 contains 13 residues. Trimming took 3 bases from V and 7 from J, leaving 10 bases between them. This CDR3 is CASSHPGANEQFF. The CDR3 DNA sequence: TGTGCCAGCAGCCATCCTGGGGCTAATGAGCAGTTCTTC.

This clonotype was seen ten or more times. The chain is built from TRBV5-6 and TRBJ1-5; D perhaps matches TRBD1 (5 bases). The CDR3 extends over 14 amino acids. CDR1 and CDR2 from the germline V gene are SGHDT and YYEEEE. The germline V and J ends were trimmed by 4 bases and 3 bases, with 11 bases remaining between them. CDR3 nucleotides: TGTGCCAGCAGCCAGGCAGGGCTCAATCAGCCCCAGCATTTT. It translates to CASSQAGLNQPQHF.

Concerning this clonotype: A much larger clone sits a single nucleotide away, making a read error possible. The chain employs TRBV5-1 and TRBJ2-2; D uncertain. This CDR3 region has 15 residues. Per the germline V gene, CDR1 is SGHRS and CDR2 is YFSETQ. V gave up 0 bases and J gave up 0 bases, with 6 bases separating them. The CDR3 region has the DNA TGCGCCAGCAGCTTGGGTGTCCCGAACACCGGGGAGCTGTTTTTT. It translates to CASSLGVPNTGELFF.

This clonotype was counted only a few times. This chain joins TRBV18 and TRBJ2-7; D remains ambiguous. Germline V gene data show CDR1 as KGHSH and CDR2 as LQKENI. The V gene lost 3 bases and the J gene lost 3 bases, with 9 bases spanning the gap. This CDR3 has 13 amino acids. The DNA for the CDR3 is TGTGCCAGCTCACCCTCCGGAAACTACGAGCAGTACTTC. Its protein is CASSPSGNYEQYF.

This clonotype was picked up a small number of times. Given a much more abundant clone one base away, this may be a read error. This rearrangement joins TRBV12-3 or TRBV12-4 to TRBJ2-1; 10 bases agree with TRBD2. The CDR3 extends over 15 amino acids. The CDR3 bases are TGTGCCAGCAGTTTACCAGCGGGGGGGCTGGGTGAGAAGTTCTTC. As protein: CASSLPAGGLGEKFF.

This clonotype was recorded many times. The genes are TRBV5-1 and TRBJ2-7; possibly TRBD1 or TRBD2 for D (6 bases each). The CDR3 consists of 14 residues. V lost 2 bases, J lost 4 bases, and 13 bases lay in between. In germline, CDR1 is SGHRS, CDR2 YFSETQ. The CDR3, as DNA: TGCGCCAGCAGCTTCGGGGGCCGTCTATACGAGCAGTACTTC. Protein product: CASSFGGRLYEQYF.

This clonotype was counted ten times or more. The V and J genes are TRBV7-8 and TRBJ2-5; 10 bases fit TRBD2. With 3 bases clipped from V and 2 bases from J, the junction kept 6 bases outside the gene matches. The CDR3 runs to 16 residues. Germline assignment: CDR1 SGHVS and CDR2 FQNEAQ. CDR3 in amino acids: CASSFSRGLAQETQYF. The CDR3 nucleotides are TGTGCCAGCAGCTTTTCCCGGGGACTAGCGCAAGAGACCCAGTACTTC.

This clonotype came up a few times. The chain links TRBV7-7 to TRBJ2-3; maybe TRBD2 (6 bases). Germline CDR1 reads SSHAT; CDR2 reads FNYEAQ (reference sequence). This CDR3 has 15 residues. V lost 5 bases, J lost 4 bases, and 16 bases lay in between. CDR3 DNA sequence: TGTGCCAGCAGCCTCATTGGGGGGTCCGCAGATACGCAGTATTTT. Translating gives CASSLIGGSADTQYF.

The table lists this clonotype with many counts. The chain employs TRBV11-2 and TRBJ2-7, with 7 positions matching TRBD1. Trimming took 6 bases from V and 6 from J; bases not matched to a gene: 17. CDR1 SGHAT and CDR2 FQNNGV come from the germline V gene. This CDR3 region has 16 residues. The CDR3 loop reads CASRNKPGQRRVEQYF. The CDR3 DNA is TGTGCCAGCAGGAACAAACCGGGACAGCGTCGAGTCGAGCAGTACTTC. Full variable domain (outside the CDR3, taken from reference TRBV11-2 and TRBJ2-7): EAGVAQSPRYKIIEKRQSVAFWCNPISGHATLYWYQQILGQGPKLLIQFQNNGVVDDSQLPKDRFSAERLKGVDSTLKIQPAKLEDSAVYLCASRNKPGQRRVEQYFGPGTRLTVT.

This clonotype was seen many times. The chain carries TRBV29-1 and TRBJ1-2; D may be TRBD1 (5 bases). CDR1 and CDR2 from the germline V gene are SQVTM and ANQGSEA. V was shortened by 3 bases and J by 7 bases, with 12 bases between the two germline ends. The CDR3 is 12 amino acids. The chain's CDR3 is CSVDPQGGGYTF. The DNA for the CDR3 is TGCAGCGTTGACCCGCAGGGTGGTGGCTACACCTTC.

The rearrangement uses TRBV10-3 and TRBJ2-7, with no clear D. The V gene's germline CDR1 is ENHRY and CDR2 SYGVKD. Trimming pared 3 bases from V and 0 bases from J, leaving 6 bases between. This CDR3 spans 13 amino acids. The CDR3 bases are TGTGCCATCAGTGAATTCCGCTCCTACGAGCAGTACTTC. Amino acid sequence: CAISEFRSYEQYF.

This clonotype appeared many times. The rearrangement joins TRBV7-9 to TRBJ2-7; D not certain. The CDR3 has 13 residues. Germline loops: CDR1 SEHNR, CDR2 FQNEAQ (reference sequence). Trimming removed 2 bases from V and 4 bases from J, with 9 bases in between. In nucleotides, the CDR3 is TGTGCCAGCAGCTTAAATCCAGCTTACGAGCAGTACTTC. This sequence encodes CASSLNPAYEQYF.

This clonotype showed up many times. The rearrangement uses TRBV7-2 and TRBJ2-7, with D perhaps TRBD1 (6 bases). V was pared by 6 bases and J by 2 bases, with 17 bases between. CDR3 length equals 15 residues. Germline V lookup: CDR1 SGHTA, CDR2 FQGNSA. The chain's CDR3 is CASRPNTGTTYEQYF. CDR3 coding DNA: TGTGCCAGCAGGCCCAACACAGGGACCACCTACGAGCAGTACTTC.

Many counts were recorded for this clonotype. The CDR3 spells CASSDPYTF. The CDR3 bases are TGTGCCAGCAGTGACCCGTACACCTTC. The rearrangement uses TRBV25-1 and TRBJ1-2; no firm D call. Germline values: CDR1 MGHDK, CDR2 SYGVNS. Trimming stripped 3 bases from V and 11 bases from J, with 4 bases between. This CDR3 contains 9 residues.

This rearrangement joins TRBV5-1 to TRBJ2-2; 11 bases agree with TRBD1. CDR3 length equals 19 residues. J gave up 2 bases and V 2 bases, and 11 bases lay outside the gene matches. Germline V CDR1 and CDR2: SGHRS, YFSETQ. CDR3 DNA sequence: TGCGCCAGCAGCTTCTGGGACAGGGGGATTTGGGACAACACCGGGGAGCTGTTTTTT. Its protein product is CASSFWDRGIWDNTGELFF.

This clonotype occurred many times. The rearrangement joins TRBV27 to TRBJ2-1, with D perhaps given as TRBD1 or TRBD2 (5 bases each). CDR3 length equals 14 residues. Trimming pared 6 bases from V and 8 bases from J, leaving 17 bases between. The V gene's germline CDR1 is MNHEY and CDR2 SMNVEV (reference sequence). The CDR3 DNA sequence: TGTGCCAGCAGCCCTGGGACGCGAATTTATGAGCAGTTCTTC. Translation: CASSPGTRIYEQFF.

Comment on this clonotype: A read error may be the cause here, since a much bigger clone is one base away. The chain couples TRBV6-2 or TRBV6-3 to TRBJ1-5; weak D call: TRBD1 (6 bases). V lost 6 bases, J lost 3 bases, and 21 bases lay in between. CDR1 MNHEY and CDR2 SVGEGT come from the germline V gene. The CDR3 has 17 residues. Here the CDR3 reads CASSYHTGTWTNQPQHF. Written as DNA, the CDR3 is TGTGCCAGCAGCTACCACACCGGGACATGGACCAATCAGCCCCAGCATTTT.

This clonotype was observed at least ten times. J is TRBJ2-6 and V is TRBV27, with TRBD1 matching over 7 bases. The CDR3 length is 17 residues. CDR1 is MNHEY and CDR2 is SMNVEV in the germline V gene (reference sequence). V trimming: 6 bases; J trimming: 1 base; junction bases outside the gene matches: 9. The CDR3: CASSPTGVDSGANVLTF. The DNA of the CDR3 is TGTGCCAGCAGCCCCACAGGGGTAGATTCTGGGGCCAACGTCCTGACTTTC.

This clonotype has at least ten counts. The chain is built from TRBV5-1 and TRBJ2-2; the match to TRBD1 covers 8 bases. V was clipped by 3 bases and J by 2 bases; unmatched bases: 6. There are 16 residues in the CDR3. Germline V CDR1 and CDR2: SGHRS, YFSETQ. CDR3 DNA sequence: TGCGCCAGCAGCTACGAAGGACAGGGAAACACCGGGGAGCTGTTTTTT. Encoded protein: CASSYEGQGNTGELFF.

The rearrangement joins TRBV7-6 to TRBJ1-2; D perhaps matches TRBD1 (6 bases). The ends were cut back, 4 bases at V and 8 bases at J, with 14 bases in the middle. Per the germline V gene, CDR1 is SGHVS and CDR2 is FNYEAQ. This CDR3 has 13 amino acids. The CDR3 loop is CASSSTGIGGYTF. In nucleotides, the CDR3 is TGTGCCAGCAGCTCAACAGGGATAGGAGGCTACACCTTC. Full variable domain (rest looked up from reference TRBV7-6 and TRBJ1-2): GAGVSQSPRYKVTKRGQDVALRCDPISGHVSLYWYRQALGQGPEFLTYFNYEAQQDKSGLPNDRFSAERPEGSISTLTIQRTEQRDSAMYRCASSSTGIGGYTFGSGTRLTVV.

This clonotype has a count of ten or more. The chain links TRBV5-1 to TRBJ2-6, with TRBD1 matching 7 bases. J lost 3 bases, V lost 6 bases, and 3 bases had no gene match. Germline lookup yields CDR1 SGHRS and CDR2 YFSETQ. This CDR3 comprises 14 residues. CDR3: CASNRGVGANVLTF. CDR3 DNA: TGCGCCAGCAACAGGGGAGTTGGGGCCAACGTCCTGACTTTC.

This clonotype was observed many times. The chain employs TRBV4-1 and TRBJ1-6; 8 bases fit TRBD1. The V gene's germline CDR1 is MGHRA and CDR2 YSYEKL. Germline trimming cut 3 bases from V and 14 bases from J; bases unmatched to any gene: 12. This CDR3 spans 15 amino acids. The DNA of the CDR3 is TGCGCCAGCAGCCAGACCGGGACAGGTGTTAGGGCCCTCCACTTT. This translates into CASSQTGTGVRALHF.

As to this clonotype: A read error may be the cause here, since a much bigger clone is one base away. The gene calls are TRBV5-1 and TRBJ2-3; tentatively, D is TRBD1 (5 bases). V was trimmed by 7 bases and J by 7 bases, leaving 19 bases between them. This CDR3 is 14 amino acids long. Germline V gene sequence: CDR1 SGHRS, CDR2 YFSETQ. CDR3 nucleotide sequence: TGCGCCAGCCACTCCCATGAGTGGACATATACGCAGTATTTT. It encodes CASHSHEWTYTQYF.

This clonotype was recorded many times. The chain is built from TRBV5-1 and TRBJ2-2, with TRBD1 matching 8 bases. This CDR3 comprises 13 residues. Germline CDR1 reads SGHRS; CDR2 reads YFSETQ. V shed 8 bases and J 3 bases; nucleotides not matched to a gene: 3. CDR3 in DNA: TGCGCCAGTCAGGGACAGGACACCGGGGAGCTGTTTTTT. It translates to CASQGQDTGELFF. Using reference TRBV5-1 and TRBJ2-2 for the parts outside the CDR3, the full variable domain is KAGVTQTPRYLIKTRGQQVTLSCSPISGHRSVSWYQQTPGQGLQFLFEYFSETQRNKGNFPGRFSGRQFSNSRSEMNVSTLELGDSALYLCASQGQDTGELFFGEGSRLTVL.

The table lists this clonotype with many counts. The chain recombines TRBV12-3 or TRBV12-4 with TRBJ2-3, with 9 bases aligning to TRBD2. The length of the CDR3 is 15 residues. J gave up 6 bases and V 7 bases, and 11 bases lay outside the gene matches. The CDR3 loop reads CASTLSGGQPDTQYF. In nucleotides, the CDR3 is TGTGCCAGCACCCTGAGCGGGGGGCAACCGGATACGCAGTATTTT.

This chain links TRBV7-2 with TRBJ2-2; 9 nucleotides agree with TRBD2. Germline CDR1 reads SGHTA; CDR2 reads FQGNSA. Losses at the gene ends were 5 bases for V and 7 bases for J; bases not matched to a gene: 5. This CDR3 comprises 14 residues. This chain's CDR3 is CASSRSGGVGELFF. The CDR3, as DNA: TGTGCCAGCAGCCGTAGCGGGGGTGTCGGGGAGCTGTTTTTT.